These 10 T cell receptor beta chains came from one sample sequenced in a study of T cells in Graves' hyperthyroidism and ophthalmopathy. From RNA transcripts, TCR beta CDR3 regions were amplified. When the TCR CDR3 underwent first-round RT-PCR, the HTBI primer set was used. TCRdb called the multiplex PCR reads again in MiXCR, with one record for every CDR3 protein. The table lists hundreds of thousands of distinct CDR3 sequences, less than 25% of them singletons. The sample taken for sequencing was blood. Receptor source: a man in his thirties or forties with Graves' ophthalmopathy.

This clonotype was observed at least ten times. The CDR3 DNA is TGTGCCAGCAGCAGGACAGGGGAGGGCGAGCAGTACTTC. It is translated as CASSRTGEGEQYF. The rearrangement links TRBV12-3 or TRBV12-4 to TRBJ2-7; 9 bases agree with TRBD1. V was clipped by 6 bases and J by 6 bases; unmatched bases: 6. The CDR3 totals 13 residues.

There are a few counts of this clonotype. V is TRBV6-1 and J is TRBJ1-5; a possible D gene is TRBD1 (6 bases). This CDR3 is built from 16 residues. In germline, CDR1 is MNHNS, CDR2 SASEGT. Deletions cut 6 bases from V and 4 bases from J, with 19 bases between. In DNA, the CDR3 is TGTGCCAGCAGCCGGGGGACACCCCTGGGGAATCAGCCCCAGCATTTT. The encoded protein is CASSRGTPLGNQPQHF.

This clonotype was recorded a few times. The chain joins TRBV30 to TRBJ2-1, with 11 bases aligning to TRBD2. Germline V gene lookup returns CDR1 GTSNPN and CDR2 SVGIG (reference sequence). V shed 7 bases, J shed 9 bases, and the junction held 8 bases outside the gene matches. The CDR3 consists of 13 residues. The CDR3 DNA follows: TGTGCCTTAGCGGGGGGGGATCTGGGTGAGCAGTTCTTC. Amino acid sequence: CALAGGDLGEQFF.

This clonotype came up many times. This chain connects TRBV28 to TRBJ1-1; TRBD1 aligns across 8 bases. The CDR3 has 13 residues. Germline V gives CDR1 MDHEN, CDR2 SYDVKM. V trimming: 7 bases; J trimming: 9 bases; junction bases outside the gene matches: 10. As DNA, the CDR3 is TGTGCCAGCACCCAGAGACAGGGGCCAAAAGCTTTCTTT. It encodes CASTQRQGPKAFF.

This chain joins TRBV6-2 or TRBV6-3 and TRBJ1-1; 8 bases match TRBD1. The CDR3 runs 16 residues. Germline V gene sequence: CDR1 MNHEY, CDR2 SVGEGT. The V and J ends lost 4 bases and 0 bases, in that order; junction bases with no gene match: 7. In DNA form, the CDR3 reads TGTGCCAGCAGTTTGGGACAGGTCGGGATGAACACTGAAGCTTTCTTT. Translation: CASSLGQVGMNTEAFF.

This clonotype was found many times. This chain joins TRBV3-1 and TRBJ1-1; D perhaps matches TRBD1 (6 bases). Germline lookup yields CDR1 LGHDT and CDR2 YNNKEL (reference sequence). CDR3 length: 14 residues. Trimming pared 3 bases from V and 1 base from J, leaving 9 bases between. This CDR3 reads CASSHPGQNTEAFF. The CDR3 DNA is TGTGCCAGCAGCCATCCGGGACAGAACACTGAAGCTTTCTTT.

This clonotype turned up a few times. This rearrangement joins TRBV7-6 to TRBJ2-7; TRBD2 matches at 10 bases. The CDR3 has 16 amino acids. J gave up 1 base and V 5 bases, and 8 bases lay outside the gene matches. CDR1 is SGHVS and CDR2 is FNYEAQ in the germline V gene. The CDR3 DNA reads TGTGCCAGCAGCCCGAGGGCTAGCGGGAGTTCCTACGAGCAGTACTTC. Translated, it gives CASSPRASGSSYEQYF.

This chain uses TRBV28 with TRBJ2-3, with a weak D call TRBD2 (5 bases). This CDR3 region has 15 residues. V was cut by 10 bases and J by 1 base, with 18 bases left in between. CDR1 is MDHEN, CDR2 SYDVKM, per germline. The CDR3 sequence is CATEMGGLRTDTQYF. In nucleotides, the CDR3 is TGTGCCACCGAGATGGGCGGGCTCCGCACAGATACGCAGTATTTT.

V and J are TRBV6-5 and TRBJ1-5; D possibly corresponds to TRBD1 (6 bases). CDR3 length equals 15 residues. V was trimmed by 2 bases and J by 4 bases, leaving 12 bases between them. Germline V CDR1 and CDR2: MNHEY, SVGAGI. For the CDR3, the DNA is TGTGCCAGCAGTTACGTGGACAGTGTTAATCAGCCCCAGCATTTT. Residues: CASSYVDSVNQPQHF.

The chain uses TRBV6-1 and TRBJ1-4; D possibly corresponds to TRBD1 (6 bases). CDR3 length equals 17 residues. Germline V lookup: CDR1 MNHNS, CDR2 SASEGT. V lost 6 bases and J lost 0, with 17 bases in between. In DNA, the CDR3 is TGTGCCAGCAGGGCCTCCGGGACACTGGCAACTAATGAAAAACTGTTTTTT. Its protein is CASRASGTLATNEKLFF.